The 31 T cell receptor beta chains in this list originate from one sample, sequenced in a study of T cell repertoires in cytomegalovirus infection (dated by TCRdb to the late 2010s). Sequencing instrument: Illumina HiSeq 1500. TCRdb trimmed the raw reads at Q25, called clones with MiXCR and kept productive beta chains. Rows are combined by CDR3 protein, so each entry shows the most common genes and DNA. Recorded for this sample are more than 650,000 distinct CDR3 sequences; 35% to 45% of them occurred a single time. 2.5% to 3% of the sample lies in the top ten. Sequenced input: PBMCs. These receptors originate from a human donor in good health (CMV status not recorded). Some clones in this sample may be carry-over from other donors' samples.

A note on this clonotype: An end of the junction differs from the germline gene, which may be a read error. V is TRBV7-7 and J is TRBJ2-3; 7 nucleotides agree with TRBD1. This CDR3 spans 16 amino acids. Germline V CDR1 and CDR2: SSHAT, FNYEAQ (reference sequence). The CDR3 region is CASSPGTDPFTDTQYF. The CDR3 nucleotides are TGTGCTAGCAGTCCCGGGACAGACCCCTTCACAGATACGCAGTATTTT.

This chain connects TRBV12-3 or TRBV12-4 to TRBJ2-5; 10 bases align to TRBD1. The CDR3 runs 16 residues. After removal of 7 bases from V and 5 bases from J, the junction contained 13 bases not matched to a gene. CDR3 protein: CASTAYDRGRGETQYF. The DNA for the CDR3 is TGTGCCAGCACCGCGTACGACAGGGGGCGCGGGGAGACCCAGTACTTC.

In the case of this clonotype: One end of the junction does not line up with germline, which may come from a read error. The CDR3 nucleotides read TGTGCCAGCATCCAAGAGCCTTATGGCTACACCTTC. It yields the protein CASIQEPYGYTF. V gene TRBV4-2 combines with J gene TRBJ1-2, with no clear D. This CDR3 spans 12 amino acids. Looked up from germline, CDR1 is LGHNA and CDR2 is YNFKEQ.

As concerns this clonotype: Lacking the conserved final phenylalanine or tryptophan, this CDR3 likely reflects a read error. The limits of the CDR3 on the DNA are not certain, so only TCRdb's listed CDR3 is given. This sequence joins TRBV7-2 and TRBJ2-1; the D call TRBD2 from the table was never checked on the DNA. The CDR3 is 16 residues long, counting both termini. Germline V lookup: CDR1 SGHTA, CDR2 FQGNSA. CDR3 sequence: CASSLVGSGRANEHFS.

This rearrangement joins TRBV20-1 to TRBJ2-5, with D possibly being TRBD1 (5 bases). This CDR3 comprises 14 residues. Germline loops: CDR1 DFQATT, CDR2 SNEGSKA (reference sequence). Trimming removed 3 bases at V and 2 bases at J, with 13 bases between. CDR3 residues: CSASTRVGQETQYF. CDR3 nucleotide sequence: TGCAGTGCTAGTACCAGGGTAGGGCAAGAGACCCAGTACTTC.

V and J are TRBV11-2 and TRBJ2-2; D unresolved. The CDR3 runs 14 residues. With 5 bases removed from V and 7 bases from J, the gap between germline ends came to 14 bases. Germline V lookup: CDR1 SGHAT, CDR2 FQNNGV. DNA for the CDR3: TGTGCCAGCAGCCAGGTCGCTAGAGGCGGGGAGCTGTTTTTT. Translated, it gives CASSQVARGGELFF. The full variable domain, its missing parts supplied by reference TRBV11-2 and TRBJ2-2, is EAGVAQSPRYKIIEKRQSVAFWCNPISGHATLYWYQQILGQGPKLLIQFQNNGVVDDSQLPKDRFSAERLKGVDSTLKIQPAKLEDSAVYLCASSQVARGGELFFGEGSRLTVL.

This clonotype was found many times. The chain recombines TRBV7-2 with TRBJ2-5; tentatively, D is TRBD1 (5 bases). The CDR3 loop spans 13 amino acids. CDR1 and CDR2 (germline): SGHTA, FQGNSA. Trimming pared 2 bases from V and 3 bases from J, leaving 7 bases between. The CDR3 is CASSLRQKETQYF. The CDR3 nucleotides are TGTGCCAGCAGCTTACGACAGAAAGAGACCCAGTACTTC.

The chain has TRBV6-5 and TRBJ1-2; 9 nucleotides agree with TRBD1. V dropped 6 bases and J dropped 4; count of bases not matched to a gene: 12. Looked up from germline, CDR1 is MNHEY and CDR2 is SVGAGI. The CDR3 has 16 amino acids. For the CDR3, the DNA is TGTGCCAGCAGATCCCCGGACAGGGGAGTATTCTATGGCTACACCTTC. Amino acid sequence: CASRSPDRGVFYGYTF.

This clonotype was counted between two and nine times. The V call is TRBV2, the J call TRBJ1-2, with TRBD1 as a possible D gene (6 bases). CDR3 length: 13 residues. The germline V gene encodes CDR1 SNHLY and CDR2 FYNNEI. Deletions cut 9 bases from V and 4 bases from J, with 15 bases between. CDR3 sequence reads: CARRNREVYGYTF. The CDR3 DNA is TGTGCCAGGCGGAACAGGGAGGTCTATGGCTACACCTTC. The whole variable domain, filled in from reference TRBV2 and TRBJ1-2, reads EPEVTQTPSHQVTQMGQEVILRCVPISNHLYFYWYRQILGQKVEFLVSFYNNEISEKSEIFDDQFSVERPDGSNFTLKIRSTKLEDSAMYFCARRNREVYGYTFGSGTRLTVV.

This clonotype was found a few times. The chain carries TRBV12-5 and TRBJ2-5; D may match TRBD1 or TRBD2 (5 bases each). Trimming took 5 bases from V and 4 from J, leaving 14 bases between them. CDR1 LGHNT and CDR2 FRNRAP come from the germline V gene. The CDR3 runs to 14 residues. The CDR3 DNA is TGTGCTAGTGGTCCCGGGACCATGAGAGAGACCCAGTACTTC. Protein sequence: CASGPGTMRETQYF.

This clonotype turned up a few times. This chain uses TRBV7-2 with TRBJ1-4; D is undetermined. Germline CDR1 SGHTA, CDR2 FQGNSA. CDR3 length: 17 residues. V was pared by 0 bases and J by 10 bases, with 21 bases between. CDR3 DNA: TGTGCCAGCAGCTTAGCGGAAGGACGGGTCGTAGTGGGAAAACTGTTTTTT. Translation: CASSLAEGRVVVGKLFF.

Regarding this clonotype: This clone may be a read error of a much larger clone one base away. Because the CDR3 is missing its conserved closing phenylalanine or tryptophan, this is likely a read error. CDR3 sequence: CAISSRDREDEQYL. The CDR3 bases are TGTGCCATCAGTAGCCGGGACAGGGAGGACGAGCAGTACTTA. The V call is TRBV10-3, the J call TRBJ2-7, with 9 bases aligning to TRBD1. Trimming at V came to 5 bases and at J to 5 bases, leaving 7 bases not matched to a gene. CDR1 and CDR2 from the germline V gene are ENHRY and SYGVKD. This CDR3 has 14 amino acids.

The sample holds a few counts of this clonotype. V usage is TRBV27 and J usage is TRBJ1-2; D uncertain. V was trimmed by 6 bases and J by 4 bases, leaving 15 bases between them. This CDR3 has 14 amino acids. Germline CDR1 is MNHEY and CDR2 is SMNVEV (reference sequence). The CDR3: CASSPGSGLYGYTF. For the CDR3, the DNA is TGTGCCAGCAGCCCGGGCTCCGGGCTCTATGGCTACACCTTC.

This clonotype was counted a few times. The gene calls are TRBV12-3 or TRBV12-4 and TRBJ2-7, with D perhaps TRBD1 or TRBD2 (6 bases each). This CDR3 spans 14 amino acids. V lost 4 bases to trimming and J lost 7 bases, with 17 bases between them. CDR3 loop: CASSWGAVGLEQYF. Here the CDR3 DNA reads TGTGCCAGCAGTTGGGGGGCAGTGGGGTTGGAGCAGTACTTC.

This chain uses TRBV24-1 with TRBJ2-2, with D maybe TRBD2 (6 bases). The CDR3 spans 16 residues. The germline gives CDR1 KGHDR, CDR2 SFDVKD. Trimming took off 3 bases at V and 0 bases at J, with 10 bases between the two ends. As DNA, the CDR3 is TGTGCCACCAGTGATCGGGACTCCGCGAACACCGGGGAGCTGTTTTTT. Translating gives CATSDRDSANTGELFF.

This clonotype was picked up many times. The chain has TRBV7-2 and TRBJ2-1, with unresolved D. Germline CDR1 and CDR2: SGHTA and FQGNSA. The CDR3 extends over 12 amino acids. The V end lost 6 bases, the J end lost 8 bases, and 11 bases lay between the germline ends. In DNA, the CDR3 is TGTGCCAGCAGTTCGCTAGGGTATGAGCAGTTCTTC. Translation gives CASSSLGYEQFF.

V gene TRBV4-1 combines with J gene TRBJ2-5; 10 bases are a match to TRBD2. Germline CDR1 reads MGHRA; CDR2 reads YSYEKL. With 0 bases clipped from V and 2 bases from J, the junction kept 6 bases outside the gene matches. This CDR3 is 17 amino acids long. The CDR3 is CASSQDSLAGAQETQYF. CDR3 coding DNA: TGCGCCAGCAGCCAAGATTCGCTAGCGGGGGCACAAGAGACCCAGTACTTC.

V is TRBV7-9 and J is TRBJ2-3, with 8 bases lining up with TRBD2. The CDR3 is made up of 18 amino acids. The V and J ends lost 0 bases and 0 bases, in that order; junction bases with no gene match: 8. Germline CDR1 and CDR2: SEHNR and FQNEAQ (reference sequence). The CDR3 region has the DNA TGTGCCAGCAGCTTAGCGAGCCGGTTAGCGGGGAGCACAGATACGCAGTATTTT. Encoded protein: CASSLASRLAGSTDTQYF. Filled out from reference TRBV7-9 and TRBJ2-3, the complete variable domain reads DTGVSQNPRHKITKRGQNVTFRCDPISEHNRLYWYRQTLGQGPEFLTYFQNEAQLEKSRLLSDRFSAERPKGSFSTLEIQRTEQGDSAMYLCASSLASRLAGSTDTQYFGPGTRLTVL.

This clonotype showed up just a few times. The genes are TRBV7-8 and TRBJ2-1; D possibly matches TRBD1 or TRBD2 (6 bases each). This CDR3 is 18 amino acids long. V was trimmed by 6 bases and J by 12 bases, leaving 33 bases between them. Germline lookup yields CDR1 SGHVS and CDR2 FQNEAQ. CDR3 loop: CASRPAILGKGRGGWQFF. Here the CDR3 DNA reads TGTGCCAGCAGACCTGCCATTTTAGGGAAGGGACGAGGGGGGTGGCAGTTCTTC.

This clonotype was seen at least ten times. V gene TRBV7-2 combines with J gene TRBJ2-3, with 8 bases aligning to TRBD2. This CDR3 region has 16 residues. In germline, CDR1 is SGHTA, CDR2 FQGNSA. V shed 5 bases and J 1 base; nucleotides not matched to a gene: 8. The chain's CDR3 is CASSIHGGERTDTQYF. In nucleotides, the CDR3 is TGTGCCAGCAGCATCCACGGGGGGGAACGCACAGATACGCAGTATTTT. The variable domain in full, with the rest retrieved from reference TRBV7-2 and TRBJ2-3, is GAGVSQSPSNKVTEKGKDVELRCDPISGHTALYWYRQSLGQGLEFLIYFQGNSAPDKSGLPSDRFSAERTGGSVSTLTIQRTQQEDSAVYLCASSIHGGERTDTQYFGPGTRLTVL.

This clonotype has just a few counts. The chain joins TRBV7-2 to TRBJ2-1; 9 nucleotides align to TRBD2. The CDR3 sequence is 16 residues long. Germline-derived CDR1 and CDR2 are SGHTA and FQGNSA. The trim removed 3 bases at V and 8 bases at J, leaving 11 bases unmatched. CDR3 bases: TGTGCCAGCAGCTTTAACGGGGCGGGGGGGCCTGATGAGCAGTTCTTC. It encodes CASSFNGAGGPDEQFF.

This clonotype has a count of ten or more. The chain is built from TRBV6-1 and TRBJ1-5; D is uncertain. The V gene's germline CDR1 is MNHNS and CDR2 SASEGT. Between the trimmed V and J ends, which lost 3 bases and 4 bases, there was a span of 16 bases. The CDR3 runs 16 residues. The CDR3 spells CASSDGRSAGNQPQHF. Here the CDR3 DNA reads TGTGCCAGCAGTGATGGACGGTCCGCGGGAAATCAGCCCCAGCATTTT.

This clonotype was counted ten times or more. The chain is built from TRBV20-1 and TRBJ1-1; weak D call: TRBD1 (6 bases). CDR1 and CDR2 from the germline V gene are DFQATT and SNEGSKA (reference sequence). Trimming shortened V by 3 bases and J by 5 bases, and 16 bases separated the two germline ends. The CDR3 contains 14 residues. The CDR3 bases are TGCAGTGCTAGTCAAACAGGGCTAAGGACTGAAGCTTTCTTT. Protein: CSASQTGLRTEAFF.

With regard to this clonotype: One junction end disagrees with the germline gene, perhaps due to a read error. The chain links TRBV7-9 to TRBJ2-1, with 9 bases identical to TRBD2. The CDR3 sequence is 15 residues long. Germline lookup yields CDR1 SEHNR and CDR2 FQNEAQ (reference sequence). The CDR3 protein is CASSFSGGSNNEQFF. DNA of the CDR3: TGTGCCAGCAGCTTTAGCGGGGGCTCCAACAATGAGCAGTTCTTC.

This clonotype turned up a few times. The chain recombines TRBV6-5 with TRBJ1-5; weak D call: TRBD1 (5 bases). From germline, CDR1 is MNHEY and CDR2 SVGAGI. Trimming took 6 bases from V and 3 from J, leaving 9 bases between them. The CDR3 consists of 13 residues. CDR3 sequence: CASSDSVNQPQHF. The CDR3, as DNA: TGTGCCAGCAGCGACAGCGTCAATCAGCCCCAGCATTTT.

J is TRBJ2-1 and V is TRBV12-5; D remains ambiguous. CDR3 length equals 12 residues. V shed 2 bases and J shed 8 bases, with 7 bases lying between them. Germline V lookup: CDR1 LGHNT, CDR2 FRNRAP. The CDR3 DNA follows: TGTGCTAGTGGTTTGCCCCCCCATGAGCAGTTCTTC. Its translation: CASGLPPHEQFF.

This chain connects TRBV18 to TRBJ1-2, with TRBD1 matching over 7 bases. This CDR3 is 13 amino acids long. The germline V gene has CDR1 KGHSH and CDR2 LQKENI. V was clipped by 3 bases and J by 8 bases; unmatched bases: 6. The DNA for the CDR3 is TGTGCCAGCTCACCCACAGGGGAGGCCGGCTACACCTTC. Amino acids: CASSPTGEAGYTF. Looking up the rest from reference TRBV18 and TRBJ1-2 gives the full variable domain: NAGVMQNPRHLVRRRGQEARLRCSPMKGHSHVYWYRQLPEEGLKFMVYLQKENIIDESGMPKERFSAEFPKEGPSILRIQQVVRGDSAAYFCASSPTGEAGYTFGSGTRLTVV.

The table lists this clonotype with a few counts. The chain uses TRBV6-5 and TRBJ1-3; 8 bases agree with TRBD1. J gave up 0 bases and V 5 bases, and 9 bases lay outside the gene matches. This CDR3 has 17 residues. Germline V CDR1 and CDR2: MNHEY, SVGAGI. The CDR3 DNA reads TGTGCCAGCAGTAAACCGGGGACAGGTCTCTCTGGAAACACCATATATTTT. Protein sequence: CASSKPGTGLSGNTIYF.

The chain joins TRBV12-3 or TRBV12-4 to TRBJ1-2; 8 nucleotides match TRBD1. The CDR3 runs 14 residues. Unmatched junction bases numbered 9, after V lost 7 bases and J lost 5 bases. The DNA for the CDR3 is TGTGCCAGCAACTCCGGACAGGGAGAATATGGCTACACCTTC. The encoded protein is CASNSGQGEYGYTF.

The rearrangement joins TRBV19 to TRBJ2-5; TRBD2 matches 10 bases. V lost 7 bases, J lost 5 bases, and 19 bases stayed unmatched. There are 18 residues in the CDR3. Germline-derived CDR1 and CDR2 are LNHDA and SQIVND (reference sequence). In nucleotides, the CDR3 is TGTGCCAGTAAAGGCTCAGGGTCTAGCGGGAGCATCGGGGAGACCCAGTACTTC. It specifies CASKGSGSSGSIGETQYF.

The chain joins TRBV24-1 to TRBJ2-7; D remains unclear. The CDR3 loop spans 15 amino acids. V dropped 2 bases and J dropped 0 bases, with 10 bases sitting between them. The germline CDR1 and CDR2 sequences are KGHDR and SFDVKD. The CDR3 loop is CATSDSRRVSYEQYF. In DNA, the CDR3 is TGTGCCACCAGTGATTCCCGACGGGTCTCCTACGAGCAGTACTTC.